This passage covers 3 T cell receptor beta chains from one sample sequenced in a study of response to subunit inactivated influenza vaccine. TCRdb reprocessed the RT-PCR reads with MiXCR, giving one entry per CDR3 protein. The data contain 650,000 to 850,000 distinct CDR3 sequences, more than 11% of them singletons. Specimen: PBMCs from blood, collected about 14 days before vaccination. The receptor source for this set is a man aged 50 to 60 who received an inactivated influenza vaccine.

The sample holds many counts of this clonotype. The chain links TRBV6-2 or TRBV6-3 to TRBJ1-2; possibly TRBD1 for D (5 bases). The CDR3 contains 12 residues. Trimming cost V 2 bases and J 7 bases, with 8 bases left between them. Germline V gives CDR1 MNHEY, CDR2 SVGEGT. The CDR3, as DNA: TGTGCCAGCAGTTACGGGGGATTTGGCTACACCTTC. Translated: CASSYGGFGYTF.

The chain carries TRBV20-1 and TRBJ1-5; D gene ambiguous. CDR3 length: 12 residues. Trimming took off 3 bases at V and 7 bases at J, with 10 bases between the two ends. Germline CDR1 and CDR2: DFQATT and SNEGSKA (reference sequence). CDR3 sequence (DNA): TGCAGTGCTAGGCGGCCGAACCAGCCCCAGCATTTT. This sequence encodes CSARRPNQPQHF.

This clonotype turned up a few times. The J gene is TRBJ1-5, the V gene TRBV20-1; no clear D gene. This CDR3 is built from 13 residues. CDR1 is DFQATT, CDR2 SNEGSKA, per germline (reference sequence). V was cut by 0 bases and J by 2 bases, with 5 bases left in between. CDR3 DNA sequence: TGCAGTGCTAGAGATACAGGCAATCAGCCCCAGCATTTT. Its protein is CSARDTGNQPQHF.